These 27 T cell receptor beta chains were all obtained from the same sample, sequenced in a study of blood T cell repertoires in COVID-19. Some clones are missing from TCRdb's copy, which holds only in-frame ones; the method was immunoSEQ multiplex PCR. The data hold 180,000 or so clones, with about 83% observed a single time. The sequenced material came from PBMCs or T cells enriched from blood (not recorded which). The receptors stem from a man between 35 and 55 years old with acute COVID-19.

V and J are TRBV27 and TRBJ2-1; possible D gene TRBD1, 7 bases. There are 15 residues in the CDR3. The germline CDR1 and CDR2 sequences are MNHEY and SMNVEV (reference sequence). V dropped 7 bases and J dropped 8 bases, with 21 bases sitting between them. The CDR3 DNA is TGTGCCAGCATTAACCTACCCGGAGGGGGCGATGAGCAGTTCTTC. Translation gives CASINLPGGGDEQFF.

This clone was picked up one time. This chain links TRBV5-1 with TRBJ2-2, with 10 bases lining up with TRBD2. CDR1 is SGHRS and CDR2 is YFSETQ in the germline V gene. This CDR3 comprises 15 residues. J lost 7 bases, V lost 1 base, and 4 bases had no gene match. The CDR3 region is CASSLSVAGGGELFF. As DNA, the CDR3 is TGCGCCAGCAGCTTGTCGGTAGCGGGAGGCGGGGAGCTGTTTTTT.

CDR3 DNA sequence: TGTGCCAGCAGCCCCGGACAGGGAGTCGGCACCATATATTTT. Translation: CASSPGQGVGTIYF. The V gene is TRBV11-1, the J gene TRBJ1-3; 8 positions agree with TRBD1. CDR3 length: 14 amino acids. The germline gives CDR1 SGHAT, CDR2 FQDESV (reference sequence). Trimming took 5 bases from V and 9 from J; bases not matched to a gene: 9.

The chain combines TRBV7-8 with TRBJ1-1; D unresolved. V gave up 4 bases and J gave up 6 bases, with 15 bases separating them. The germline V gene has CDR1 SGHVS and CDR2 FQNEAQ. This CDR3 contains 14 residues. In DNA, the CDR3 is TGTGCCAGCAGCTCGGACCCCGGGGTGTCTGAAGCTTTCTTT. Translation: CASSSDPGVSEAFF.

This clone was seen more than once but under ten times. The CDR3 protein is CASSPGTRTEAFF. CDR3 in DNA: TGCGCCAGCAGCCCCGGTACTCGCACTGAAGCTTTCTTT. V gene TRBV5-1 combines with J gene TRBJ1-1; no firm D call. Trimming pared 4 bases from V and 4 bases from J, leaving 11 bases between. The CDR3 spans 13 residues. Germline CDR1 SGHRS, CDR2 YFSETQ.

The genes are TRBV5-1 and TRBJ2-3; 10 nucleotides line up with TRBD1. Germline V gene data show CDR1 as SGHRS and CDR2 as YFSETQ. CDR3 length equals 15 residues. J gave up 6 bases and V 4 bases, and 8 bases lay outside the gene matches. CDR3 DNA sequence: TGCGCCAGCAGCCACGGGACAGGGGCCCCGGATACGCAGTATTTT. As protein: CASSHGTGAPDTQYF.

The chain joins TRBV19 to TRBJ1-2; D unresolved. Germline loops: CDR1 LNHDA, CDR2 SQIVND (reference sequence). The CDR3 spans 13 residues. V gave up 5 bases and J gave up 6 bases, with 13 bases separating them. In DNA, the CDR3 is TGTGCCAGTAGTCGGAGGGAAAAGAATGGCTACACCTTC. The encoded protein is CASSRREKNGYTF. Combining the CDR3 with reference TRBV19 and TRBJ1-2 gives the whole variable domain DGGITQSPKYLFRKEGQNVTLSCEQNLNHDAMYWYRQDPGQGLRLIYYSQIVNDFQKGDIAEGYSVSREKKESFPLTVTSAQKNPTAFYLCASSRREKNGYTFGSGTRLTVV.

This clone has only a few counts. The CDR3 coding sequence is TGCGCCAGCAGCTCCGGCTCGGGCACCGGGGAGCTGTTTTTT. Protein product: CASSSGSGTGELFF. This sequence joins TRBV5-1 and TRBJ2-2, with D unclear. The V gene lost 3 bases and the J gene lost 4 bases, with 10 bases spanning the gap. Per germline, CDR1 SGHRS and CDR2 YFSETQ. The length of the CDR3 is 14 residues.

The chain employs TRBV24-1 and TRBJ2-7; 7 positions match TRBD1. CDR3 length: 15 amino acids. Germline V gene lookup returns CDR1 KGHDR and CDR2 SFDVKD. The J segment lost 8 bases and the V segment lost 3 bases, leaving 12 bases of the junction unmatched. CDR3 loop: CATSDAGQVQVKQYF. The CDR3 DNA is TGTGCCACCAGTGATGCCGGACAGGTTCAGGTGAAGCAGTACTTC.

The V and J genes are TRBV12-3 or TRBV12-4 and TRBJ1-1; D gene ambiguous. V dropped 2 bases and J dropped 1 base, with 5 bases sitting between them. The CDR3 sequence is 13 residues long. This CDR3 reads CASSLWPNTEAFF. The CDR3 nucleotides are TGTGCCAGCAGTTTATGGCCGAACACTGAAGCTTTCTTT.

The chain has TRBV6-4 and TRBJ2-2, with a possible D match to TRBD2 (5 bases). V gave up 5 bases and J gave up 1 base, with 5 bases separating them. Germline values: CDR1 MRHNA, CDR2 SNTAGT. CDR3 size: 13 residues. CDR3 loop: CASSSGNTGELFF. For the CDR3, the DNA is TGTGCCAGCAGTAGCGGGAACACCGGGGAGCTGTTTTTT.

Here the CDR3 DNA reads TGTGCCAGCAGTTTCCGACCGGGCGGGGAGCTGTTTTTT. Amino acids: CASSFRPGGELFF. This sequence joins TRBV6-5 and TRBJ2-2; D unresolved. This CDR3 comprises 13 residues. The ends were cut back, 4 bases at V and 7 bases at J, with 10 bases in the middle. Germline assignment: CDR1 MNHEY and CDR2 SVGAGI.

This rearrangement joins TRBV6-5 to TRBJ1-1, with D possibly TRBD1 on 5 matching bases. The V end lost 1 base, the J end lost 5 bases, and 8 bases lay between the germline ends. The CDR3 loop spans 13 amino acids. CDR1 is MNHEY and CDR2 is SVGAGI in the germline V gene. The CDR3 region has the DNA TGTGCCAGCAGTTACTTGGGGGGAACTGAAGCTTTCTTT. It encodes CASSYLGGTEAFF.

CDR3 coding DNA: TGTGCCAGCAGCGTCGGGTCCCTAAATGGAGCTTTCTTT. Translating it yields CASSVGSLNGAFF. The rearrangement joins TRBV11-2 to TRBJ1-1; D gene unclear. This CDR3 has 13 amino acids. The germline gives CDR1 SGHAT, CDR2 FQNNGV. V lost 5 bases, J lost 10 bases, and 17 bases lay in between. The entire variable domain, with the rest obtained from reference TRBV11-2 and TRBJ1-1, is as follows: EAGVAQSPRYKIIEKRQSVAFWCNPISGHATLYWYQQILGQGPKLLIQFQNNGVVDDSQLPKDRFSAERLKGVDSTLKIQPAKLEDSAVYLCASSVGSLNGAFFGQGTRLTVV.

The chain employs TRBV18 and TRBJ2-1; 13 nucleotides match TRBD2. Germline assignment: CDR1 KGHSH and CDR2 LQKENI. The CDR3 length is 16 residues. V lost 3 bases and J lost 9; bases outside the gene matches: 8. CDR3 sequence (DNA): TGTGCCAGCTCACCTACCACTAGCGGGAGGGCCTTTGAGCAGTTCTTC. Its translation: CASSPTTSGRAFEQFF.

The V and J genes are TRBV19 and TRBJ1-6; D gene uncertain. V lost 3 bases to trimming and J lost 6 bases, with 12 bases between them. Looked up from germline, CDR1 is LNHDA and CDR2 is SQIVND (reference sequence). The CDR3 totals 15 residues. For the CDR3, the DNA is TGTGCCAGTAGTATTTCTTCCCAAGCTAATTCACCCCTCCACTTT. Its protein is CASSISSQANSPLHF.

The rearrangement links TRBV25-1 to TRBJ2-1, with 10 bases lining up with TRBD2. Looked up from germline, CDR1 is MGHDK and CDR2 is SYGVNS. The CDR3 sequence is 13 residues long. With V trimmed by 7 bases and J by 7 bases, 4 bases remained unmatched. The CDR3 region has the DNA TGTGCCAGCATAAGCGGGAGGGGGAATGAGCAGTTCTTC. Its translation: CASISGRGNEQFF.

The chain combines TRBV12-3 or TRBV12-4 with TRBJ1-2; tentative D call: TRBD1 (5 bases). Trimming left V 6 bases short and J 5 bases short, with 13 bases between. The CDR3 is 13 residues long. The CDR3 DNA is TGTGCCAGCAGGCCCCCAGGGAAGTATGGCTACACCTTC. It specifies CASRPPGKYGYTF.

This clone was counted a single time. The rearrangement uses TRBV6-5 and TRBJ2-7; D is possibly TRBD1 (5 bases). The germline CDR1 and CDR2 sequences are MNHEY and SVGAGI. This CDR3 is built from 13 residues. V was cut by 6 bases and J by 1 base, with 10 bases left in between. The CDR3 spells CASRAGLSYEQYF. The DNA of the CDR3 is TGTGCCAGCAGGGCAGGGCTTTCCTACGAGCAGTACTTC.

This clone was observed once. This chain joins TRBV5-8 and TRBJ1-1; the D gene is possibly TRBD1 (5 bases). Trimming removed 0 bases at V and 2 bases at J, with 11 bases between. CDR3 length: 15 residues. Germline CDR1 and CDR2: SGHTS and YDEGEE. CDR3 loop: CASSLARTTNTEAFF. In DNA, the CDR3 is TGTGCCAGCAGCTTGGCCCGGACAACCAACACTGAAGCTTTCTTT.

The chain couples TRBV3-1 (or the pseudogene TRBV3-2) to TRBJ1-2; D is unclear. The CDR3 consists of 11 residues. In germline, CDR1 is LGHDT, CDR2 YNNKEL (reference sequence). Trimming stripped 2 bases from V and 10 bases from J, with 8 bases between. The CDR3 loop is CASSQTGAYTF. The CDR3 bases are TGTGCCAGCAGCCAAACGGGTGCCTACACCTTC.

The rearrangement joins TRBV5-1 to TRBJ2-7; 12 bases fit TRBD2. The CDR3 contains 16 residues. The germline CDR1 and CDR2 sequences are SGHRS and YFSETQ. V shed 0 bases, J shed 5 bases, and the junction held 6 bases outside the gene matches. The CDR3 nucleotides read TGCGCCAGCAGCTTGGACCGACTAGCGGGAGTGGACGAGCAGTACTTC. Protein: CASSLDRLAGVDEQYF.

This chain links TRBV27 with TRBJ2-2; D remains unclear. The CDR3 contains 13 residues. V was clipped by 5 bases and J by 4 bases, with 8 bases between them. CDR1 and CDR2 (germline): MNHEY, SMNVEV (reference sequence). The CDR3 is CASSVPGTGELFF. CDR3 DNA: TGTGCCAGCAGTGTACCAGGCACCGGGGAGCTGTTTTTT.

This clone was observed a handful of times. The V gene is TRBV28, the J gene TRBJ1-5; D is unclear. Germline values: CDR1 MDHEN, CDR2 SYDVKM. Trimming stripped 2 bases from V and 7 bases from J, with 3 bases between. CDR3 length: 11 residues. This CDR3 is CASSLRQPQHF. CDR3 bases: TGTGCCAGCAGTTTACGGCAGCCCCAGCATTTT.

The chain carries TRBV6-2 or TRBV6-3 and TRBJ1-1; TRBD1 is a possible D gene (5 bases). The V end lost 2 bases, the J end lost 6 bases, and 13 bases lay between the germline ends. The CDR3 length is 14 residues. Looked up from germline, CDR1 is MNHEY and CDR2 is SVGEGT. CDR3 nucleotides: TGTGCCAGCAGTTACCACAGGATCACAGCTGAAGCTTTCTTT. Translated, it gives CASSYHRITAEAFF.

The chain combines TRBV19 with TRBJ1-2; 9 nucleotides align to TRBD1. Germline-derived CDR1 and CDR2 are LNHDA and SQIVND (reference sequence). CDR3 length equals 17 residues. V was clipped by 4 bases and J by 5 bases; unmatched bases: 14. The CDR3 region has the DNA TGTGCCAGTAGTACTTCGGCCGGACAGGGGCCGGGGTATGGCTACACCTTC. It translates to CASSTSAGQGPGYGYTF.

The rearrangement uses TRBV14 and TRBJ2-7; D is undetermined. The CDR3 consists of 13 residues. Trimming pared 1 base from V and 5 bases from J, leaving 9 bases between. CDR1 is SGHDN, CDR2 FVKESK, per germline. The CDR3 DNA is TGTGCCAGCAGCCAAGGACTCACGAACGAGCAGTACTTC. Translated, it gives CASSQGLTNEQYF.